This passage covers 14 T cell receptor beta chains from one sample sequenced in a study of CD8 T cells in ankylosing spondylitis. TCRdb itself ran the 5' RACE reads through MiXCR, one entry per CDR3 protein. This repertoire shows about 800,000 distinct CDR3 sequences, 10% to 15% found once; its top ten account for approximately 0.46%. Study results and caveats: Blood from ankylosing spondylitis patients appeared to carry a characteristic roughly 8-variant TCR beta motif.

Antigens of these TCRs are unknown. Sequences were obtained from blood, either unsorted or a sorted T cell fraction (not recorded which). The receptor set was obtained from a male donor with ankylosing spondylitis.

The chain uses TRBV4-3 and TRBJ2-3; TRBD1 might be the D (6 bases). V was pared by 5 bases and J by 2 bases, with 14 bases between. Germline V gene sequence: CDR1 LGHNA, CDR2 YSLEER. There are 15 residues in the CDR3. In DNA, the CDR3 is TGCGCCAGCAGCTTCGGCAGGACAGTCACAGATACGCAGTATTTT. It translates to CASSFGRTVTDTQYF.

This clonotype was detected only a few times. The chain employs TRBV15 and TRBJ2-3; 7 bases agree with TRBD1. This CDR3 has 18 amino acids. Germline V lookup: CDR1 LNHNV, CDR2 YYDKDF (reference sequence). V was clipped by 0 bases and J by 3 bases; unmatched bases: 12. The CDR3 reads CATSRDPGPRGPTDTQYF. DNA for the CDR3: TGTGCCACCAGCAGAGATCCGGGCCCGAGGGGGCCGACAGATACGCAGTATTTT.

In its sample, this clonotype was seen a few times. CDR3 protein: CSARFGGDEKLFF. DNA for the CDR3: TGCAGTGCTAGATTCGGGGGGGACGAAAAACTGTTTTTT. The chain uses TRBV20-1 and TRBJ1-4, with D possibly TRBD1 on 5 matching bases. The germline V gene encodes CDR1 DFQATT and CDR2 SNEGSKA (reference sequence). Trimming took 2 bases from V and 8 from J, leaving 12 bases between them. The CDR3 runs 13 residues.

The sample holds a few counts of this clonotype. The rearrangement links TRBV24-1 to TRBJ2-3, with TRBD2 matching over 10 bases. Germline lookup yields CDR1 KGHDR and CDR2 SFDVKD. The CDR3 loop spans 16 amino acids. V shed 3 bases and J 6 bases; nucleotides not matched to a gene: 8. CDR3 DNA: TGTGCCACCAGTGATCCTGGACTAGCGGAGCAGGATACGCAGTATTTT. It translates to CATSDPGLAEQDTQYF.

This chain's CDR3 is CASSWERTGELFF. For the CDR3, the DNA is TGTGCCAGTAGTTGGGAAAGGACCGGGGAGCTGTTTTTT. The chain employs TRBV19 and TRBJ2-2; D ambiguous. Germline lookup yields CDR1 LNHDA and CDR2 SQIVND (reference sequence). CDR3 length equals 13 residues. The V end lost 5 bases, the J end lost 5 bases, and 9 bases lay between the germline ends.

This clonotype occurred a few times. V is TRBV20-1 and J is TRBJ1-2; D may be TRBD1 (6 bases). The CDR3 length is 10 residues. Per the germline V gene, CDR1 is DFQATT and CDR2 is SNEGSKA (reference sequence). V was cut by 3 bases and J by 13 bases, with 12 bases left in between. CDR3 residues: CSASQTGITF. Here the CDR3 DNA reads TGCAGTGCTAGCCAGACAGGAATCACCTTC.

J is TRBJ1-3 and V is TRBV7-2, with TRBD1 identical over 12 bases. The CDR3 is made up of 16 amino acids. The germline V gene has CDR1 SGHTA and CDR2 FQGNSA. The ends lost 3 bases at V and 3 bases at J; junction bases unmatched: 3. CDR3 residues: CASSLGQGAFGNTIYF. CDR3 DNA: TGTGCCAGCAGCTTGGGACAGGGGGCTTTTGGAAACACCATATATTTT.

This clonotype appeared a few times. At one end the junction does not follow the germline gene, possibly because of a read error. The V and J genes are TRBV18 and TRBJ1-1; 7 bases match TRBD1. The germline CDR1 and CDR2 sequences are KGHSH and LQKENI. This CDR3 spans 12 amino acids. CDR3 region: CASSSPGQKTFF. Here the CDR3 DNA reads TGTGCCAGCTCATCACCGGGACAGAAAACTTTCTTT.

The chain uses TRBV15 and TRBJ1-2; the D is unclear. There are 15 residues in the CDR3. V was trimmed by 0 bases and J by 4 bases, leaving 12 bases between them. The germline CDR1 and CDR2 sequences are LNHNV and YYDKDF (reference sequence). CDR3 sequence reads: CATSRETVGIYGYTF. CDR3 DNA sequence: TGTGCCACCAGCAGAGAAACAGTTGGGATCTATGGCTACACCTTC.

The genes are TRBV6-2 or TRBV6-3 and TRBJ2-1; a possible D gene is TRBD2 (6 bases). Germline values: CDR1 MNHEY, CDR2 SVGEGT. This CDR3 comprises 17 residues. Deletions cut 4 bases from V and 0 bases from J, with 16 bases between. CDR3 amino acids: CASSFSERARSYNEQFF. Here the CDR3 DNA reads TGTGCCAGCAGTTTTTCCGAGCGGGCCCGCTCCTACAATGAGCAGTTCTTC.

The chain uses TRBV5-1 and TRBJ2-7, with 13 nucleotides matching TRBD2. Losses at the gene ends were 0 bases for V and 3 bases for J; bases not matched to a gene: 3. CDR1 SGHRS and CDR2 YFSETQ come from the germline V gene. The length of the CDR3 is 16 residues. The CDR3 region has the DNA TGCGCCAGCAGCTTGGAGGGACTAGCGGGGCTCTACGAGCAGTACTTC. Translated, it gives CASSLEGLAGLYEQYF.

The table lists this clonotype with a few counts. The chain combines TRBV4-1 with TRBJ1-2; D is uncertain. V was cut by 3 bases and J by 4 bases, with 21 bases left in between. Germline V lookup: CDR1 MGHRA, CDR2 YSYEKL. The CDR3 runs 17 residues. DNA of the CDR3: TGCGCCAGCAGCCACCTCTCGGCCGAGGTGGACCCCTATGGCTACACCTTC. It yields the protein CASSHLSAEVDPYGYTF.

This clonotype was detected only a few times. This rearrangement joins TRBV5-1 to TRBJ2-1; 10 positions agree with TRBD1. V was pared by 0 bases and J by 6 bases, with 15 bases of the junction left unmatched. This CDR3 spans 19 amino acids. Germline loops: CDR1 SGHRS, CDR2 YFSETQ. The CDR3 is CASSLAEWIGTGVFNEQFF. The DNA of the CDR3 is TGCGCCAGCAGCTTGGCCGAGTGGATCGGGACAGGGGTTTTCAATGAGCAGTTCTTC.

The table lists this clonotype with a few counts. The chain joins TRBV28 to TRBJ2-7; 10 bases fit TRBD2. Germline V gene data show CDR1 as MDHEN and CDR2 as SYDVKM. V shed 2 bases and J 2 bases; nucleotides not matched to a gene: 15. The CDR3 runs 19 residues. CDR3: CASSLSRGPLAGVPYEQYF. The CDR3 nucleotides read TGTGCCAGCAGTTTAAGCAGGGGGCCCCTAGCGGGAGTCCCCTACGAGCAGTACTTC.